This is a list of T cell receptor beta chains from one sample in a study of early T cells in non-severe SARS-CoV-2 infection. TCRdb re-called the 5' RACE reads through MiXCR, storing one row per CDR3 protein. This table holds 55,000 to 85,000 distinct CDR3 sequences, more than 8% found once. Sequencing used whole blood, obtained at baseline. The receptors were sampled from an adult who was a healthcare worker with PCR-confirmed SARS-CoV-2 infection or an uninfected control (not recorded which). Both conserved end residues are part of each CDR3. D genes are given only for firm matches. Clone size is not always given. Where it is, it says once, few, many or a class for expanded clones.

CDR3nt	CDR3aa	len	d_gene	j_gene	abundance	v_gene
TGCAGTGCGTTGGGCAGCACCCAAGAGACCCAGTACTTC	CSALGSTQETQYF	13	-	TRBJ2-5	many	TRBV20-1
TGCAGTGCCAGAGACAGGGGCAATCAGCCCCAGCATTTT	CSARDRGNQPQHF	13	TRBD1	TRBJ1-5	many	TRBV20-1
TGTGCCAGCAGCTTACAACTCAGCGGGAGGCCAGATACGCAGTATTTT	CASSLQLSGRPDTQYF	16	TRBD2	TRBJ2-3	-	TRBV11-2
TGTGCCAGCACTCTTTGGGGAGCCAACTATGGCTACACCTTC	CASTLWGANYGYTF	14	-	TRBJ1-2	many	TRBV12-3/TRBV12-4
TGTGCCAGTAGCTCGCGGGGGGACGAGCAGTACTTC	CASSSRGDEQYF	12	TRBD2	TRBJ2-7	many	TRBV19
TGTGCCAGCAGTGGGGGGACAGAACCCAATTCTGAAGCTTTCTTT	CASSGGTEPNSEAFF	15	TRBD1	TRBJ1-1	many	TRBV12-3/TRBV12-4
TGTGCCAGCAGCATGGGACTAGCGGAAGTTCAAGAGACCCAGTACTTC	CASSMGLAEVQETQYF	16	TRBD2	TRBJ2-5	few	TRBV7-2
TGTGCCAGCAGCTTTCGAGGGGAGGGGAGCAATGAGCAGTTCTTC	CASSFRGEGSNEQFF	15	TRBD2	TRBJ2-1	-	TRBV4-2
TGTGCCAGCAGCCTCCGGGACAGCCACACAGATACGCAGTATTTT	CASSLRDSHTDTQYF	15	TRBD1	TRBJ2-3	many	TRBV5-8
TGCAGTGCTAGGTCCCCCTGGAGTAGTTTCAATGAGCAGTTCTTC	CSARSPWSSFNEQFF	15	-	TRBJ2-1	few	TRBV20-1
TGCGCCAGCAGCCAAGATTGGCGGGAGGTTGGCAATGAGCAGTTCTTC	CASSQDWREVGNEQFF	16	TRBD2	TRBJ2-1	many	TRBV4-3
TGTGCCAGCACCGTACTAGCGGGAGAGATTCACAATGAGCAGTTCTTC	CASTVLAGEIHNEQFF	16	TRBD2	TRBJ2-1	-	TRBV28
TGTGCCAGCAGTTTAGAGGCGCCAGGGCCAGATAGCAATCAGCCCCAGCATTTT	CASSLEAPGPDSNQPQHF	18	-	TRBJ1-5	few	TRBV28
TGTGCCAGTAGTATAGAAGCGGGAGACGGGGAGCTGTTTTTT	CASSIEAGDGELFF	14	TRBD2	TRBJ2-2	-	TRBV19
TGTGCCAGCAGTCAACCGGGACTAGCGGAGAACACCGGGGAGCTGTTTTTT	CASSQPGLAENTGELFF	17	TRBD2	TRBJ2-2	few	TRBV11-2
TGTGCCAGCAGTGAATACAGGGAAGCTTTCTTT	CASSEYREAFF	11	-	TRBJ1-1	-	TRBV6-2/TRBV6-3
TGTGCCAGCAGTCCAGGGTTAACCCAGTACTTC	CASSPGLTQYF	11	-	TRBJ2-5	-	TRBV6-2/TRBV6-3
TGTGCCAGCAGTAGCTCTGGGGCCAACGTCCTGACTTTC	CASSSSGANVLTF	13	-	TRBJ2-6	many	TRBV6-5
TGTGCCAGCAGTAAACCGGGACTCAGAACCTACGAGCAGTACTTC	CASSKPGLRTYEQYF	15	-	TRBJ2-7	many	TRBV27
TGTGCCAGCAGCAAACGACACCTCATGAACACTGAAGCTTTCTTT	CASSKRHLMNTEAFF	15	-	TRBJ1-1	many	TRBV21-1
TGCGCCAGCAGCTGGGACCGGGACAGGGCGAACACTGAAGCTTTCTTT	CASSWDRDRANTEAFF	16	TRBD1	TRBJ1-1	many	TRBV5-1
TGTGCCAGCAGGTTGAACACCGGGGAGCTGTTTTTT	CASRLNTGELFF	12	-	TRBJ2-2	-	TRBV7-2
TGCAGTGCAGGGGGGACTAGCGGGAGCGGTAAAGAGACCCAGTACTTC	CSAGGTSGSGKETQYF	16	TRBD2	TRBJ2-5	many	TRBV20-1
TGTGCCACCGCCAGGAGAAGGGGAAGCACAGATACGCAGTATTTT	CATARRRGSTDTQYF	15	-	TRBJ2-3	few	TRBV27
TGTGCCAGCCAGCGGGTATACACAGATACGCAGTATTTT	CASQRVYTDTQYF	13	-	TRBJ2-3	few	TRBV2
TGTGCCAGCAGTCCACTACGGGGCCCCCTCTCTGGGGCCAACGTCCTGACTTTC	CASSPLRGPLSGANVLTF	18	-	TRBJ2-6	few	TRBV28
TGCAGCGTTGGAGGACACCGGGAGGCAGATACGCAGTATTTT	CSVGGHREADTQYF	14	TRBD2	TRBJ2-3	-	TRBV29-1
TGTGCCAGCAGCCGAGGACTTTCGGTTGATGACACCGGGGAGCTGTTTTTT	CASSRGLSVDDTGELFF	17	-	TRBJ2-2	many	TRBV9
TGTGCCAGCAGCTTAATGGAAGATCAGCCCCAGCTTTTT	CASSLMEDQPQLF	13	-	TRBJ1-5	-	TRBV7-2
TGTGCCAGCAGCGTTGCGACGGCCCTCTCTGGAAACACCATATATTTT	CASSVATALSGNTIYF	16	-	TRBJ1-3	many	TRBV9
TGTGCCAGCAGCAGGACTAGCGGGAGTAGGAATGAGCAGTTCTTC	CASSRTSGSRNEQFF	15	TRBD2	TRBJ2-1	many	TRBV7-2
TGTGCCAGCAGTTTAGGACAGGGGGAAGAGACCCAGTACTTC	CASSLGQGEETQYF	14	TRBD1	TRBJ2-5	-	TRBV28
TGTGCCAGCAGTGGGGACGGAAACTATGGCTACACCTTC	CASSGDGNYGYTF	13	-	TRBJ1-2	-	TRBV12-3/TRBV12-4
TGCAGTGCTAGAGGGGAGAGCGGGTCCTACAATGAGCAGTTCTTC	CSARGESGSYNEQFF	15	-	TRBJ2-1	many	TRBV20-1
TGCAGTGCTAGAGATTACCGCGGCAGCTTTAACTATGGCTACACCTTC	CSARDYRGSFNYGYTF	16	-	TRBJ1-2	many	TRBV20-1
TGTGCCAGCAGAATTTCCGGGACCTACAATGAGCAGTTCTTC	CASRISGTYNEQFF	14	-	TRBJ2-1	few	TRBV6-2/TRBV6-3
TGCAGTGCTAGAGCCCGAGAAGCTTTCTTT	CSARAREAFF	10	-	TRBJ1-1	-	TRBV20-1
TGTGCCAGCAGTTACTCGAGCCGGGGGGGTAACTATGGCTACACCTTC	CASSYSSRGGNYGYTF	16	-	TRBJ1-2	-	TRBV6-5
TGTGCCAGCGGTGCACAGGGGCAGTACTTC	CASGAQGQYF	10	-	TRBJ2-7	few	TRBV28
TGCGCCAGCAGTGAGAGCACCGGGGAGCTGTTTTTT	CASSESTGELFF	12	-	TRBJ2-2	few	TRBV10-2
TGCAGTGCAACCCGACAGGGGGCACGGGAGACCCAGTACTTC	CSATRQGARETQYF	14	TRBD1	TRBJ2-5	-	TRBV20-1
TGTGCCAGTAGTATAAAGAAGACAGGCCAGCCCCAGCATTTT	CASSIKKTGQPQHF	14	-	TRBJ1-5	-	TRBV19
TGTGCCAGCATCCCGGCGGGATTGACCGGGGAGCTGTTTTTT	CASIPAGLTGELFF	14	-	TRBJ2-2	-	TRBV6-2/TRBV6-3
TGTGCCAGTGTTGACAGGGGGCAGCGAAATGAGCAGTTCTTC	CASVDRGQRNEQFF	14	TRBD1	TRBJ2-1	many	TRBV19
TGCAGCGTCCCTCTAGCGGTCTACAATGAGCAGTTCTTC	CSVPLAVYNEQFF	13	TRBD2	TRBJ2-1	few	TRBV29-1
TGTGCCAGCAGCTGGACGGAAAACAATGAGCAGTTCTTC	CASSWTENNEQFF	13	-	TRBJ2-1	many	TRBV27
TGCAGCGCCAATCCAGTAATTAACACTGAAGCTTTCTTT	CSANPVINTEAFF	13	-	TRBJ1-1	many	TRBV29-1
TGTGCCAGCAGTTACCCGTCGCGGGTATCCGGGGAGCTGTTTTTT	CASSYPSRVSGELFF	15	-	TRBJ2-2	-	TRBV6-2/TRBV6-3
TGCAGTGCTATCATCGGCAATCAGCCCCAGCATTTT	CSAIIGNQPQHF	12	-	TRBJ1-5	many	TRBV20-1
TGTGCCAGTAGTATCCGAGGGATGAACACTGAAGCTTTCTTT	CASSIRGMNTEAFF	14	-	TRBJ1-1	-	TRBV19
TGCAGCGTTGGCGAGGGGAGCGGCGAGCAGTACTTC	CSVGEGSGEQYF	12	-	TRBJ2-7	many	TRBV29-1
TGTGCCAGCAGTTTACGGGTAGCGGGAGGGAAGACCCAGTACTTC	CASSLRVAGGKTQYF	15	TRBD2	TRBJ2-5	many	TRBV12-3/TRBV12-4